These T cell receptor beta chains were read from a single sample in a study of OX40 agonist ivuxolimab in advanced cancers. Method: immunoSEQ multiplex PCR; TCRdb's copy keeps in-frame clones and lacks some. The sample has about 35,000 clones, 84% seen once. Sequenced material: CD4+ or CD8+ T cells sorted from blood, taken in a trial of the OX40 agonist ivuxolimab. These receptors came from an adult with an advanced solid tumor such as melanoma, head and neck, liver or kidney cancer. The CDR3 runs from the conserved cysteine through the conserved F or W. A D gene is named only where the DNA matches it firmly. Clone size is shown for a subset of rows, as once, few, many or a class of expanded clone.

V gene	J gene	clone size	D gene	CDR3 protein	CDR3 DNA
TRBV5-8	TRBJ2-3	once	TRBD2	CASSLQRGLAVTTDTQYF	TGTGCCAGCAGCTTGCAAAGAGGGCTAGCGGTTACCACAGATACGCAGTATTTT
TRBV4-2	TRBJ2-7	.	TRBD1	CASSQDILPGQGNYEQYF	TGTGCCAGCAGCCAAGACATCCTCCCGGGACAGGGTAACTACGAGCAGTACTTC
TRBV5-6	TRBJ1-5	.	.	CASSWGGLSNQPQHF	TGTGCCAGCAGCTGGGGGGGTCTTAGCAATCAGCCCCAGCATTTT
TRBV28	TRBJ1-4	.	.	CASSQTDRATNEKLFF	TGTGCCAGCAGCCAAACGGACAGAGCAACTAATGAAAAACTGTTTTTT
TRBV29-1	TRBJ2-1	few	.	CSVGSLGRGNEQFF	TGCAGCGTTGGCTCCCTGGGTCGGGGAAATGAGCAGTTCTTC
TRBV5-1	TRBJ2-1	.	TRBD2	CASSPGPSSGGAGNEQFF	TGCGCCAGCAGCCCCGGCCCTAGTAGCGGGGGGGCGGGAAATGAGCAGTTCTTC
TRBV10-3	TRBJ2-1	.	.	CAIRDPGQGSSYNEQFF	TGTGCCATCAGGGATCCGGGTCAGGGCAGCTCCTACAATGAGCAGTTCTTC
TRBV19	TRBJ1-2	.	.	CASSPGAVTNYGYTF	TGTGCCAGTAGCCCTGGGGCGGTAACTAACTATGGCTACACCTTC
TRBV6-1	TRBJ1-1	once	.	CASSEHMNTEAFF	TGTGCCAGCAGTGAGCACATGAACACTGAAGCTTTCTTT
TRBV7-8	TRBJ1-5	.	TRBD1	CASTLDRANQPQHF	TGTGCCAGCACCCTAGACAGGGCCAATCAGCCCCAGCATTTT
TRBV9	TRBJ2-7	once	TRBD1	CASSQTRTGAVQYF	TGTGCCAGCAGCCAAACAAGGACAGGGGCCGTGCAGTACTTC
TRBV28	TRBJ1-5	.	.	CASSRLVSQPQHF	TGTGCCAGCTCCCGCCTTGTGAGTCAGCCCCAGCATTTT
TRBV18	TRBJ2-7	.	.	CASSPIQGNEQYF	TGTGCCAGCTCACCGATCCAGGGGAACGAGCAGTACTTC
TRBV6-5	TRBJ1-2	.	.	CASTTPGRGGYTF	TGTGCCAGCACCACCCCAGGGCGTGGGGGCTACACCTTC
TRBV5-4	TRBJ2-2	.	TRBD2	CASSLGLQNTGELFF	TGTGCCAGCAGCCTGGGACTACAGAACACCGGGGAGCTGTTTTTT
TRBV12-5	TRBJ1-4	.	.	CASGLATLGGVGEKLFF	TGTGCTAGTGGTTTGGCCACCTTGGGGGGGGTAGGTGAAAAACTGTTTTTT
TRBV10-3	TRBJ2-7	once	TRBD2	CAISDSGGTSGREQYF	TGTGCCATCAGTGACTCGGGCGGGACTAGCGGGAGGGAGCAGTACTTC
TRBV6-6	TRBJ1-6	once	.	CASSYRGGNSPLHF	TGTGCCAGCAGTTACAGGGGGGGAAATTCACCCCTCCACTTT
TRBV6-5	TRBJ2-5	.	.	CASSYSAQETQYF	TGTGCCAGCAGTTACAGCGCCCAGGAGACCCAGTACTTC
TRBV29-1	TRBJ1-3	.	.	CSYMDSFLSGNTIYF	TGCAGCTATATGGACAGCTTTCTCTCTGGAAACACCATATATTTT
TRBV7-2	TRBJ1-4	once	.	CASSLGGPRTANEKLFF	TGTGCCAGCAGCTTGGGAGGCCCCAGGACAGCTAATGAAAAACTGTTTTTT
TRBV6-5	TRBJ2-7	.	.	CASSSPGTGEQYF	TGTGCCAGCAGTTCCCCGGGGACGGGGGAGCAGTACTTC
TRBV7-2	TRBJ2-1	.	.	CASSWGYNEQFF	TGTGCCAGCAGCTGGGGATACAATGAGCAGTTCTTC
TRBV5-4	TRBJ2-7	.	TRBD2	CASSLGLAADYEQYF	TGTGCCAGCAGCTTGGGTCTAGCGGCAGACTACGAGCAGTACTTC
TRBV7-8	TRBJ2-7	once	TRBD1	CASSLRRDRGYEQYF	TGTGCCAGCAGCTTGCGCCGGGACAGGGGCTACGAGCAGTACTTC
TRBV5-1	TRBJ2-3	few	TRBD2	CASSPEGLAGAHRTDTQYF	TGCGCCAGCAGCCCAGAAGGACTAGCGGGGGCCCATCGCACAGATACGCAGTATTTT
TRBV29-1	TRBJ2-5	.	.	CSVATGRETQYF	TGCAGCGTGGCGACTGGCCGAGAGACCCAGTACTTC
TRBV18	TRBJ1-3	.	.	CASSATDSGSGNTIYF	TGTGCCAGCTCAGCGACAGATTCAGGATCTGGAAACACCATATATTTT
TRBV11-2	TRBJ2-2	.	TRBD2	CASSRGLAGSANTGELFF	TGTGCCAGCAGCCGGGGACTAGCGGGGTCCGCGAACACCGGGGAGCTGTTTTTT
TRBV6-1	TRBJ2-4	.	TRBD1	CASSESSGGMSKNIQYF	TGTGCCAGCAGTGAAAGTTCAGGGGGTATGTCCAAAAACATTCAGTACTTC
TRBV4-2	TRBJ2-7	.	.	CASSRLGSYEQYF	TGTGCCAGCAGCCGATTAGGTTCCTACGAGCAGTACTTC
TRBV6-1	TRBJ2-5	.	TRBD2	CASSEAGLAGRETQYF	TGTGCCAGCAGTGAAGCGGGACTAGCGGGGAGGGAGACCCAGTACTTC
TRBV28	TRBJ2-7	.	TRBD1	CASSNIRDRAYEQYF	TGTGCCAGCAGCAATATCCGGGACAGAGCCTACGAGCAGTACTTC
TRBV27	TRBJ1-4	.	.	CASSLLGVGEKLFF	TGTGCCAGCAGCCTACTGGGGGTAGGGGAAAAACTGTTTTTT
TRBV28	TRBJ2-1	.	.	CASSLPYNEQFF	TGTGCCAGCAGTCTTCCGTACAATGAGCAGTTCTTC
TRBV19	TRBJ1-6	.	TRBD1	CASSTGQGINSPLHF	TGTGCCAGTAGTACCGGACAGGGGATAAATTCACCCCTCCACTTT
TRBV18	TRBJ2-5	.	.	CASSPNQETQYF	TGTGCCAGCTCACCAAACCAAGAGACCCAGTACTTC
TRBV4-1	TRBJ1-2	.	TRBD1	CASSQGTGRINYGYTF	TGCGCCAGCAGCCAAGGGACAGGGCGGATTAACTATGGCTACACCTTC
TRBV19	TRBJ2-2	.	TRBD2	CASGGLAGGDTGELFF	TGTGCCAGTGGGGGACTAGCGGGAGGAGACACCGGGGAGCTGTTTTTT
TRBV5-4	TRBJ2-7	few	.	CASSLWGIGSYEQYF	TGTGCCAGCAGCTTGTGGGGGATTGGGTCCTACGAGCAGTACTTC